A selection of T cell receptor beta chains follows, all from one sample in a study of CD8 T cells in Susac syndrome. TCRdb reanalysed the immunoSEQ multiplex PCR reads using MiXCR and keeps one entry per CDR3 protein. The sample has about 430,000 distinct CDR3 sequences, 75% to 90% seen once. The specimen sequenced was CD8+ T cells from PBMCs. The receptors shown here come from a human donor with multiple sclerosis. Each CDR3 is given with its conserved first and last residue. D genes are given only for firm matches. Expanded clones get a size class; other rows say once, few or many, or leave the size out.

CDR3aa: CAWSQGVRNQPQHF
CDR3nt: TGTGCCTGGAGTCAGGGGGTACGCAATCAGCCCCAGCATTTT
abundance: -
d_gene: TRBD1
v_gene: TRBV30
j_gene: TRBJ1-5

CDR3aa: CASSLQGPLNEQYF
CDR3nt: TGTGCCAGCAGTTTACAGGGCCCCCTAAACGAGCAGTACTTC
abundance: few
d_gene: -
v_gene: TRBV27
j_gene: TRBJ2-7

CDR3aa: CASSYGDRGGTGTQYF
CDR3nt: TGTGCCAGCAGTTACGGGGACAGGGGTGGCACAGGTACGCAGTATTTT
abundance: -
d_gene: TRBD1
v_gene: TRBV6-5
j_gene: TRBJ2-3

CDR3aa: CASTSDGVDTEAFF
CDR3nt: TGTGCCAGCACTTCGGACGGGGTAGACACTGAAGCTTTCTTT
abundance: once
d_gene: -
v_gene: TRBV6-1
j_gene: TRBJ1-1

CDR3aa: CASSQGQGAKNEQFF
CDR3nt: TGTGCCAGCAGCCAAGGCCAGGGGGCGAAAAATGAGCAGTTCTTC
abundance: once
d_gene: TRBD1
v_gene: TRBV16
j_gene: TRBJ2-1

CDR3aa: CASSQMSGFQETQYF
CDR3nt: TGCGCCAGCAGCCAAATGTCGGGGTTTCAAGAGACCCAGTACTTC
abundance: -
d_gene: -
v_gene: TRBV4-1
j_gene: TRBJ2-5

CDR3aa: CASSQDLGLAASSYNEQFF
CDR3nt: TGCGCCAGCAGCCAAGATTTGGGACTAGCGGCGAGCTCCTACAATGAGCAGTTCTTC
abundance: -
d_gene: TRBD2
v_gene: TRBV4-1
j_gene: TRBJ2-1

CDR3aa: CSAWRLGGTEAFF
CDR3nt: TGCAGTGCTTGGAGACTCGGGGGCACTGAAGCTTTCTTT
abundance: -
d_gene: -
v_gene: TRBV20-1
j_gene: TRBJ1-1

CDR3aa: CAWSGARDRAQETQYF
CDR3nt: TGTGCCTGGAGTGGTGCCCGGGACAGGGCACAAGAGACCCAGTACTTC
abundance: -
d_gene: TRBD1
v_gene: TRBV30
j_gene: TRBJ2-5

CDR3aa: CASSQGLADYNEQFF
CDR3nt: TGTGCCAGCAGCCAAGGACTAGCCGACTACAATGAGCAGTTCTTC
abundance: -
d_gene: TRBD2
v_gene: TRBV13
j_gene: TRBJ2-1

CDR3aa: CASSTSGGDEQFF
CDR3nt: TGTGCCAGCAGTACCTCAGGGGGCGATGAGCAGTTCTTC
abundance: -
d_gene: TRBD1
v_gene: TRBV12-3/TRBV12-4
j_gene: TRBJ2-1

CDR3aa: CASSLPGGTVDEQYF
CDR3nt: TGTGCCAGCAGTTTGCCCGGCGGGACAGTCGACGAGCAGTACTTC
abundance: -
d_gene: -
v_gene: TRBV27
j_gene: TRBJ2-7

CDR3aa: CASSLTGTGSTYEQYF
CDR3nt: TGTGCCAGCAGCCTCACCGGGACAGGGTCTACCTACGAGCAGTACTTC
abundance: -
d_gene: TRBD1
v_gene: TRBV12-3/TRBV12-4
j_gene: TRBJ2-7

CDR3aa: CAGRDRGFGFSNQPQHF
CDR3nt: TGTGCCGGAAGGGACAGGGGATTCGGATTTAGCAATCAGCCCCAGCATTTT
abundance: -
d_gene: TRBD1
v_gene: TRBV7-9
j_gene: TRBJ1-5

CDR3aa: CAWSPLLNTEAFF
CDR3nt: TGTGCCTGGAGCCCGCTTCTGAACACTGAAGCTTTCTTT
abundance: -
d_gene: -
v_gene: TRBV30
j_gene: TRBJ1-1

CDR3aa: CASSVGGDRTYEQYF
CDR3nt: TGTGCCAGCAGCGTAGGGGGGGACAGGACCTACGAGCAGTACTTC
abundance: -
d_gene: TRBD1
v_gene: TRBV9
j_gene: TRBJ2-7

CDR3aa: CASSPSRGQETQYF
CDR3nt: TGTGCCAGCAGCCCCAGCAGGGGCCAAGAGACCCAGTACTTC
abundance: -
d_gene: -
v_gene: TRBV7-8
j_gene: TRBJ2-5

CDR3aa: CASSSGGREAFF
CDR3nt: TGTGCCAGCAGTTCAGGGGGCCGCGAAGCTTTCTTT
abundance: -
d_gene: TRBD1
v_gene: TRBV27
j_gene: TRBJ1-1

CDR3aa: CASSLRADYGYTF
CDR3nt: TGTGCCAGCAGCTTGAGGGCGGACTATGGCTACACCTTC
abundance: -
d_gene: -
v_gene: TRBV7-9
j_gene: TRBJ1-2

CDR3aa: CASSQDGGPTEAFF
CDR3nt: TGTGCCAGCAGCCAAGACGGGGGACCGACTGAAGCTTTCTTT
abundance: -
d_gene: -
v_gene: TRBV14
j_gene: TRBJ1-1

CDR3aa: CASSPRTGSNYGYTF
CDR3nt: TGTGCCAGCAGTCCCCGTACCGGGTCTAACTATGGCTACACCTTC
abundance: -
d_gene: -
v_gene: TRBV28
j_gene: TRBJ1-2

CDR3aa: CASSFMERYTEAFF
CDR3nt: TGTGCCAGCAGTTTTATGGAGAGGTACACTGAAGCTTTCTTT
abundance: -
d_gene: -
v_gene: TRBV12-3/TRBV12-4
j_gene: TRBJ1-1

CDR3aa: CSVEWRGFRTQYF
CDR3nt: TGCAGCGTTGAATGGCGGGGGTTTCGGACCCAGTACTTC
abundance: -
d_gene: TRBD2
v_gene: TRBV29-1
j_gene: TRBJ2-5

CDR3aa: CATGLYYNEQFF
CDR3nt: TGTGCGACGGGGCTGTACTACAATGAGCAGTTCTTC
abundance: -
d_gene: -
v_gene: TRBV12-3/TRBV12-4
j_gene: TRBJ2-1

CDR3aa: CASSIRAPTFQETQYF
CDR3nt: TGTGCCAGTAGTATACGTGCACCGACTTTCCAAGAGACCCAGTACTTC
abundance: -
d_gene: -
v_gene: TRBV19
j_gene: TRBJ2-5

CDR3aa: CSAASWTANTGELFF
CDR3nt: TGCAGTGCTGCCTCTTGGACCGCGAACACCGGGGAGCTGTTTTTT
abundance: -
d_gene: -
v_gene: TRBV20-1
j_gene: TRBJ2-2

CDR3aa: CASSYGTLRAEQFF
CDR3nt: TGTGCCAGCAGTTACGGAACTCTCCGCGCTGAGCAGTTCTTC
abundance: -
d_gene: -
v_gene: TRBV6-5
j_gene: TRBJ2-1

CDR3aa: CASMGLNTEAFF
CDR3nt: TGTGCCAGCATGGGCCTGAACACTGAAGCTTTCTTT
abundance: -
d_gene: -
v_gene: TRBV6-1
j_gene: TRBJ1-1

CDR3aa: CASSQGLAGTGELFF
CDR3nt: TGCGCCAGCAGCCAGGGACTAGCGGGCACCGGGGAGCTGTTTTTT
abundance: few
d_gene: TRBD2
v_gene: TRBV4-1
j_gene: TRBJ2-2

CDR3aa: CASRNSGGGETQYF
CDR3nt: TGTGCCAGCAGAAATAGCGGGGGGGGAGAGACCCAGTACTTC
abundance: -
d_gene: TRBD2
v_gene: TRBV7-8
j_gene: TRBJ2-5

CDR3aa: CASSLARSGTHNEQFF
CDR3nt: TGCGCCAGCAGCTTGGCCCGGTCAGGCACCCACAATGAGCAGTTCTTC
abundance: -
d_gene: -
v_gene: TRBV5-1
j_gene: TRBJ2-1

CDR3aa: CSARGPSGSSYNEQFF
CDR3nt: TGCAGTGCTAGAGGGCCTAGCGGGAGCTCCTACAATGAGCAGTTCTTC
abundance: -
d_gene: TRBD2
v_gene: TRBV20-1
j_gene: TRBJ2-1

CDR3aa: CAWSPGVAEAFF
CDR3nt: TGTGCCTGGAGTCCAGGGGTAGCTGAAGCTTTCTTT
abundance: -
d_gene: -
v_gene: TRBV30
j_gene: TRBJ1-1

CDR3aa: CASSIQIGYTF
CDR3nt: TGTGCCAGCAGTATCCAAATAGGCTACACCTTC
abundance: -
d_gene: -
v_gene: TRBV2
j_gene: TRBJ1-2

CDR3aa: CSVLGGIMEGYTF
CDR3nt: TGCAGCGTCCTCGGGGGTATAATGGAGGGCTACACCTTC
abundance: -
d_gene: -
v_gene: TRBV29-1
j_gene: TRBJ1-2

CDR3aa: CASSLSAAKLEAFF
CDR3nt: TGTGCCAGCAGTTTAAGCGCAGCAAAACTTGAAGCTTTCTTT
abundance: -
d_gene: -
v_gene: TRBV27
j_gene: TRBJ1-1

CDR3aa: CASSLVNYNEQFF
CDR3nt: TGTGCCAGCAGCTTAGTCAACTACAATGAGCAGTTCTTC
abundance: -
d_gene: -
v_gene: TRBV7-8
j_gene: TRBJ2-1

CDR3aa: CASSALAYTTDTQYF
CDR3nt: TGTGCCAGCAGTGCACTAGCGTACACCACAGATACGCAGTATTTT
abundance: -
d_gene: TRBD2
v_gene: TRBV27
j_gene: TRBJ2-3

CDR3aa: CASSLGQAIRGYTF
CDR3nt: TGCGCCAGCAGCTTGGGACAGGCAATTCGGGGCTACACCTTC
abundance: -
d_gene: -
v_gene: TRBV5-1
j_gene: TRBJ1-2

CDR3aa: CASSDRDPYNEQFF
CDR3nt: TGTGCCAGCAGTGACAGGGACCCGTACAATGAGCAGTTCTTC
abundance: -
d_gene: -
v_gene: TRBV25-1
j_gene: TRBJ2-1

CDR3aa: CASMGLAGGPYEQHF
CDR3nt: TGTGCCAGCATGGGATTAGCGGGAGGGCCCTACGAGCAGCACTTC
abundance: -
d_gene: TRBD2
v_gene: TRBV27
j_gene: TRBJ2-7

CDR3aa: CASSTHVSGANVLTF
CDR3nt: TGTGCCAGCAGCACACACGTCTCTGGGGCCAACGTCCTGACTTTC
abundance: -
d_gene: -
v_gene: TRBV5-5
j_gene: TRBJ2-6

CDR3aa: CASSPWTIEYEQYF
CDR3nt: TGCGCCAGCAGCCCCTGGACTATCGAGTACGAGCAGTACTTC
abundance: -
d_gene: -
v_gene: TRBV5-1
j_gene: TRBJ2-7